This record concerns one T cell receptor beta chain sequence. The sample originates from a study of CD8 T cells in Susac syndrome. Reverse transcription of about 0.45 to 1 ug RNA was performed with random hexamers. TCR beta CDR3 was amplified by immunoSEQ multiplex PCR. This amplification extended across 54 Vbeta and 13 Jbeta segments. One entry per CDR3 protein results from TCRdb running MiXCR on the immunoSEQ multiplex PCR reads. The table lists fewer than 350,000 distinct CDR3 sequences, approximately 90% of them singletons. Relapsing-remitting disease, either stable or active, was present in the treatment-naive patients who were the multiple sclerosis controls. V lost 8 bases and J 8 bases, leaving 18 bases between the germline ends. Germline values: CDR1 SEHNR, CDR2 FQNEAQ (reference sequence). The CDR3 covers 14 residues.

The receptor's source is a human donor with multiple sclerosis. Sequencing was carried out using CD4+ T cells from PBMCs. The J gene is TRBJ1-4, the V gene TRBV7-9; D not resolved. CDR3 DNA: TGTGCCAGCTCCCGTAGTACATTTGAAGAAAAACTGTTTTTT. Its protein product is CASSRSTFEEKLFF.